Detailed here is one T cell receptor beta chain. Second-dose recipients at about 4 or about 12 weeks were treated as one pooled group. This entry comes from a study of T cell responses to AZD1222 COVID-19 vaccine. TCRdb's copy holds only in-frame clones and misses some; the assay was immunoSEQ multiplex PCR. The repertoire includes 140,000 or so clones, approximately 90% of them detected once, and 3% to 3.5% sits in the top ten. With V trimmed by 4 bases and J by 3 bases, 8 bases remained unmatched. Looked up from germline, CDR1 is SQVTM and CDR2 is ANQGSEA. The CDR3 runs to 14 residues. Sample: peripheral blood, taken 28 days after the second AZD1222 dose. The chain links TRBV29-1 to TRBJ1-1, with 7 bases that match TRBD1. The clonotype was recovered from an adult who received the AZD1222 COVID-19 vaccine. The CDR3 region has the DNA TGCAGCGTTGGTTTAACAGGGGAATACACTGAAGCTTTCTTT. Translated: CSVGLTGEYTEAFF.